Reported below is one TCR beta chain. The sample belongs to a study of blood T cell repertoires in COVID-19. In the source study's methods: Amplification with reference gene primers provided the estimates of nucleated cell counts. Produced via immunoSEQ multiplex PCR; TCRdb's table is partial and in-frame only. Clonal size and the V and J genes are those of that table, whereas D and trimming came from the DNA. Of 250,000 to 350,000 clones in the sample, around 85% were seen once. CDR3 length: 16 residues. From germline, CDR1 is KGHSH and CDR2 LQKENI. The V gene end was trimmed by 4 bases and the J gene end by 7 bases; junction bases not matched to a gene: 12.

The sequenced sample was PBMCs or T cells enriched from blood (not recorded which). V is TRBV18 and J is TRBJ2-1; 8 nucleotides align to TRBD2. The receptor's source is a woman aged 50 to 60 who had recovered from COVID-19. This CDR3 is CASSLGVRGGENEQFF. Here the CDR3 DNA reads TGTGCCAGCTCACTAGGAGTCCGGGGGGGCGAGAATGAGCAGTTCTTC.